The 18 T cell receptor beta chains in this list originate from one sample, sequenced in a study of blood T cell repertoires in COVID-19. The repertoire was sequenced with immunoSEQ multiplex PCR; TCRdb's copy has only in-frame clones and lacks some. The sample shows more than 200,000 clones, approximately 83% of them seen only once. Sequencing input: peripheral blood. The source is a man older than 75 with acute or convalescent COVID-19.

In DNA, the CDR3 is TGTGCCAGCAGTCAGGACAGGGCTAATTCACCCCTCCACTTT. Protein: CASSQDRANSPLHF. This chain connects TRBV6-6 to TRBJ1-6, with TRBD1 identical over 8 bases. In germline, CDR1 is MNHNY, CDR2 SVGAGI (reference sequence). Trimming took 5 bases from V and 6 from J; bases not matched to a gene: 3. This CDR3 has 14 residues.

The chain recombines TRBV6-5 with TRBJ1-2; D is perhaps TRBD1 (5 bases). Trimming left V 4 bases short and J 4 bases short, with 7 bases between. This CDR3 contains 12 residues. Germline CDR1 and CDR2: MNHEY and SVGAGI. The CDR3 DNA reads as TGTGCCAGCAGTTCAGGGCCCTATGGCTACACCTTC. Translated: CASSSGPYGYTF.

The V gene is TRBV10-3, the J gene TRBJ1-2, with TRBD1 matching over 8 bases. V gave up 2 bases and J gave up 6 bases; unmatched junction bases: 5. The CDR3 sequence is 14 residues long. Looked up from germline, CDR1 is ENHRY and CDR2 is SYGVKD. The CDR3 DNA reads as TGTGCCATCAGTGAGAGACAGGGGATAAATGGCTACACCTTC. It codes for CAISERQGINGYTF.

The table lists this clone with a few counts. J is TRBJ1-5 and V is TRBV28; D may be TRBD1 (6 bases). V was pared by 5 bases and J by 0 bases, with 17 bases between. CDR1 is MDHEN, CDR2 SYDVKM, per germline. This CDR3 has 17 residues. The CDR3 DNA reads TGTGCCAGCAGTCCTTTATTGACAGGCTCTAGCAATCAGCCCCAGCATTTT. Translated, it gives CASSPLLTGSSNQPQHF.

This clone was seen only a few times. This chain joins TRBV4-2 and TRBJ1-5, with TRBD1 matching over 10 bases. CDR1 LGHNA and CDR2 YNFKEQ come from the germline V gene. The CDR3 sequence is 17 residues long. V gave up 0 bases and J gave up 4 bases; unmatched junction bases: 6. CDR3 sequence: CASSQDRRDRGNQPQHF. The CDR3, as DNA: TGTGCCAGCAGCCAAGATCGTCGGGACAGGGGTAATCAGCCCCAGCATTTT.

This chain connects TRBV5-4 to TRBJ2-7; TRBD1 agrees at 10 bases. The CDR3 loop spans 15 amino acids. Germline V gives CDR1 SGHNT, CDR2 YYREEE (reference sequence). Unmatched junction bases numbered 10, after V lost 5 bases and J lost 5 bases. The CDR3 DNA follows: TGTGCCAGCAGGGACCGGGACAGGGGCGCCCACGAGCAGTACTTC. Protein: CASRDRDRGAHEQYF.

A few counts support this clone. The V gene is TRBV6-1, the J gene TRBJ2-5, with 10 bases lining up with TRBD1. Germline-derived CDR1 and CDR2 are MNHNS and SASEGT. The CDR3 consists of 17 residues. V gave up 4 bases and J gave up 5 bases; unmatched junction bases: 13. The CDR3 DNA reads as TGTGCCAGCAGTGGAACCCCGGGAGGACAGGGGGGGGAGACCCAGTACTTC. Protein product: CASSGTPGGQGGETQYF.

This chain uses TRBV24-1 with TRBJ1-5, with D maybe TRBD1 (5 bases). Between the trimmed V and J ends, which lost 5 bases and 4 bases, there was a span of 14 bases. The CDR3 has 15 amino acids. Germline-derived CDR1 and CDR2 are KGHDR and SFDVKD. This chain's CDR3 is CATSGGGGVNQPQHF. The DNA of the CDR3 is TGTGCCACCAGTGGGGGCGGTGGGGTAAATCAGCCCCAGCATTTT.

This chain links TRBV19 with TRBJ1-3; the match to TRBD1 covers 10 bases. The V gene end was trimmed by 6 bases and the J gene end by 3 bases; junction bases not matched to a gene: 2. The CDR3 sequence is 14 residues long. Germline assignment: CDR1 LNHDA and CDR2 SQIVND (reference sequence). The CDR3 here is CASRRDRGGNTIYF. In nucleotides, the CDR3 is TGTGCCAGTAGACGGGACAGGGGTGGAAACACCATATATTTT.

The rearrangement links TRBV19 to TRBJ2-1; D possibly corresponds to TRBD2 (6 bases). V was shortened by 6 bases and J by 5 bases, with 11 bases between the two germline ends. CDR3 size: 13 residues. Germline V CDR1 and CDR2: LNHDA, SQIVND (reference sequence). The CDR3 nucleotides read TGTGCCAGTAGGATGACTAGAGACAATGAGCAGTTCTTC. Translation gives CASRMTRDNEQFF.

The CDR3 sequence is CASSLAETGVRQPQHF. The CDR3 DNA reads as TGTGCCAGCAGCTTGGCGGAGACAGGGGTCCGTCAGCCCCAGCATTTT. The chain joins TRBV5-5 to TRBJ1-5, with TRBD1 matching 8 bases. There are 16 residues in the CDR3. The germline V gene has CDR1 SGHKS and CDR2 YYEKEE (reference sequence). The ends lost 0 bases at V and 6 bases at J; junction bases unmatched: 8.

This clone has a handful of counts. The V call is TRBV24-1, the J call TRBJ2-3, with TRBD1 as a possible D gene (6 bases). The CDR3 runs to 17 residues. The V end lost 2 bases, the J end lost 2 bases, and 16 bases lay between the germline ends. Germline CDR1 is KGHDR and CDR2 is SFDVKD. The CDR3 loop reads CATSDSRTGHLTDTQYF. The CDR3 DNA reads TGTGCCACCAGTGATTCCAGGACGGGACATCTCACAGATACGCAGTATTTT.

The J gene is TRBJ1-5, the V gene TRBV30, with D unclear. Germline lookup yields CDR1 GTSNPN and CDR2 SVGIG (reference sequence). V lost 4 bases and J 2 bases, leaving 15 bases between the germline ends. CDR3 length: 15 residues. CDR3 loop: CAWNERGLRNQPQHF. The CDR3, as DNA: TGTGCCTGGAATGAACGGGGTCTTCGCAATCAGCCCCAGCATTTT.

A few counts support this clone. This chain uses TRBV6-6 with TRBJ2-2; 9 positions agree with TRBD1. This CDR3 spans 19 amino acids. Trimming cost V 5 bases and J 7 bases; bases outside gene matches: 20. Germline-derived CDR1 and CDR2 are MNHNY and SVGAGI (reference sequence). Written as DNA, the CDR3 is TGTGCCAGCAGTCCCCGAGGTAACAGGGGGCCCTTCTCCGTCGGGGAGCTGTTTTTT. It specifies CASSPRGNRGPFSVGELFF.

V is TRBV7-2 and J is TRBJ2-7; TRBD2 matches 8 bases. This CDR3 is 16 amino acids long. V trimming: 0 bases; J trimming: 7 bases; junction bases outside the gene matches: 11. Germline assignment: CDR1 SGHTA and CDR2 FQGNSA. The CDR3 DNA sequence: TGTGCCAGCAGCTTAGCTCCCGGGACTAGTCGGTCTGAGCAGTACTTC. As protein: CASSLAPGTSRSEQYF.

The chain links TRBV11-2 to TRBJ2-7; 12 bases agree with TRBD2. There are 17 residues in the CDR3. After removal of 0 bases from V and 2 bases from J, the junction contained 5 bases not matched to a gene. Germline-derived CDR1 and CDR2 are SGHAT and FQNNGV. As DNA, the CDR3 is TGTGCCAGCAGCTTAGACCCGACTAGCGGGGGCACCTACGAGCAGTACTTC. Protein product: CASSLDPTSGGTYEQYF.

The CDR3 loop is CASSQDVAGGFYEQYF. In DNA, the CDR3 is TGTGCCAGCAGCCAAGATGTCGCGGGGGGATTCTACGAGCAGTACTTC. V is TRBV4-2 and J is TRBJ2-7, with 8 positions matching TRBD2. V lost 0 bases, J lost 3 bases, and 7 bases stayed unmatched. Germline lookup yields CDR1 LGHNA and CDR2 YNFKEQ. The CDR3 has 16 amino acids.

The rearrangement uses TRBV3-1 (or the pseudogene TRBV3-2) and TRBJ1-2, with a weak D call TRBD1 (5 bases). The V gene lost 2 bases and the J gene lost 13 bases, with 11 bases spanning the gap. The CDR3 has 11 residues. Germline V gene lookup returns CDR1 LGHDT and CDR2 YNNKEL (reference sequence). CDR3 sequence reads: CASSQLEGITF. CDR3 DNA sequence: TGTGCCAGCAGCCAATTGGAGGGGATCACCTTC.